This is a list of T cell receptor beta chains from one sample in a study of blood T cells in healthy people across ages. One entry per CDR3 protein results from TCRdb running MiXCR on the 5' RACE reads. The sample lists approximately 940,000 distinct CDR3 sequences; around 48% were seen once. Sequencing was done on a sample of blood. These receptors were taken from a man aged 25 to 40 in good health. CDR3s include the opening cysteine and the closing phenylalanine or tryptophan. A D gene is named only where the DNA matches it firmly. Where a row states a size, it is once, few, many or the class of an expanded clone; other rows omit it.

clone size: NA; D gene: NA; V gene: TRBV11-3; CDR3 length: 13; J gene: TRBJ2-3; CDR3 DNA: TGTGCCAGCAGCTCGACTTTGGTTGGTACGCAGTATTTT; CDR3 protein: CASSSTLVGTQYF
clone size: NA; D gene: NA; V gene: TRBV6-1; CDR3 length: 13; J gene: TRBJ2-1; CDR3 DNA: TGTGCCAGCAGTGATGACAGTCACAATGAGCAGTTCTTC; CDR3 protein: CASSDDSHNEQFF
clone size: NA; D gene: NA; V gene: TRBV20-1; CDR3 length: 15; J gene: TRBJ2-7; CDR3 DNA: TGCAGTGCACCGAATACAGGGTGGGTATTCTACGAGCAGTACTTC; CDR3 protein: CSAPNTGWVFYEQYF
clone size: NA; D gene: TRBD1; V gene: TRBV11-3; CDR3 length: 15; J gene: TRBJ2-4; CDR3 DNA: TGTGCCAGCAGCTTGCCCGGGACAGAGGGAAACATTCAGTACTTC; CDR3 protein: CASSLPGTEGNIQYF
clone size: many; D gene: NA; V gene: TRBV7-9; CDR3 length: 16; J gene: TRBJ2-7; CDR3 DNA: TGTGCCAGCAGCCATCATTCGGGACTGCCTGACTACGAGCAGTACTTC; CDR3 protein: CASSHHSGLPDYEQYF
clone size: few; D gene: NA; V gene: TRBV4-2; CDR3 length: 16; J gene: TRBJ2-3; CDR3 DNA: TGTGCCAGCAGCCAAGTAGCAAGCGCGGGGACAGATACGCAGTATTTT; CDR3 protein: CASSQVASAGTDTQYF
clone size: NA; D gene: NA; V gene: TRBV30; CDR3 length: 11; J gene: TRBJ1-2; CDR3 DNA: TGTGCCTGGAGTTACAGGGAGAGCTACACCTTC; CDR3 protein: CAWSYRESYTF
clone size: few; D gene: NA; V gene: TRBV5-1; CDR3 length: 17; J gene: TRBJ2-2; CDR3 DNA: TGCGCCAGCAGCCCCTCCGGGACAACTACGAACACCGGGGAGCTGTTTTTT; CDR3 protein: CASSPSGTTTNTGELFF
clone size: NA; D gene: TRBD1; V gene: TRBV19; CDR3 length: 16; J gene: TRBJ2-7; CDR3 DNA: TGTGCCAGTAGTCCCCGGGACAGCGAACTCTCTCGCGAGCAGTACTTC; CDR3 protein: CASSPRDSELSREQYF
clone size: few; D gene: NA; V gene: TRBV6-5; CDR3 length: 13; J gene: TRBJ2-7; CDR3 DNA: TGTGCCAGCAGACCCGACGTATCCTACGAGCAGTACTTC; CDR3 protein: CASRPDVSYEQYF
clone size: NA; D gene: NA; V gene: TRBV7-9; CDR3 length: 13; J gene: TRBJ2-1; CDR3 DNA: TGTGCCAGCAGCCTACATGTTTTGAATGAGCAGTTCTTC; CDR3 protein: CASSLHVLNEQFF
clone size: NA; D gene: TRBD1; V gene: TRBV29-1; CDR3 length: 13; J gene: TRBJ2-2; CDR3 DNA: TGCAGCGCGGGACAGACGAACACCGGGGAGCTGTTTTTT; CDR3 protein: CSAGQTNTGELFF
clone size: NA; D gene: NA; V gene: TRBV3-1; CDR3 length: 15; J gene: TRBJ2-5; CDR3 DNA: TGTGCCAGCAGCCAAGTCGGCTCGGGGAAAGAGACCCAGTACTTC; CDR3 protein: CASSQVGSGKETQYF
clone size: NA; D gene: TRBD2; V gene: TRBV27; CDR3 length: 19; J gene: TRBJ2-5; CDR3 DNA: TGTGCCAGCAGTTTATCCCCGCCGACTAGCGGGGGGTCTCAAGAGACCCAGTACTTC; CDR3 protein: CASSLSPPTSGGSQETQYF
clone size: NA; D gene: NA; V gene: TRBV2; CDR3 length: 15; J gene: TRBJ1-6; CDR3 DNA: TGTGCCAGCAGTGACAGGGTGACCTATAATTCACCCCTCCACTTT; CDR3 protein: CASSDRVTYNSPLHF
clone size: NA; D gene: TRBD2; V gene: TRBV4-3; CDR3 length: 17; J gene: TRBJ2-1; CDR3 DNA: TGCGCCAGCAGCCAAGATTGGCGCGGGGGGCCCCACAATGAGCAGTTCTTC; CDR3 protein: CASSQDWRGGPHNEQFF
clone size: NA; D gene: NA; V gene: TRBV5-6; CDR3 length: 18; J gene: TRBJ2-3; CDR3 DNA: TGTGCCAGCAGCTTGGTCTCCCAGGCAGGGTACAGCACAGATACGCAGTATTTT; CDR3 protein: CASSLVSQAGYSTDTQYF
clone size: NA; D gene: TRBD2; V gene: TRBV9; CDR3 length: 16; J gene: TRBJ2-7; CDR3 DNA: TGTGCCAGCAGCGTGGGGACTAGCGGGGACTCCTACGAGCAGTACTTC; CDR3 protein: CASSVGTSGDSYEQYF
clone size: NA; D gene: TRBD1; V gene: TRBV3-1; CDR3 length: 15; J gene: TRBJ2-3; CDR3 DNA: TGTGCCAGCAGCCGATGGGACAGGGGGACAGATACGCAGTATTTT; CDR3 protein: CASSRWDRGTDTQYF
clone size: NA; D gene: NA; V gene: TRBV20-1; CDR3 length: 14; J gene: TRBJ1-5; CDR3 DNA: TGCAGTGCTACGGGGGACACCTCTCTCAAGCCCCAGCATTTT; CDR3 protein: CSATGDTSLKPQHF
clone size: NA; D gene: NA; V gene: TRBV5-1; CDR3 length: 15; J gene: TRBJ2-5; CDR3 DNA: TGCGCCAGCAGCTTGGGCAGGCCCTCCCAAGAGACCCAGTACTTC; CDR3 protein: CASSLGRPSQETQYF
clone size: many; D gene: NA; V gene: TRBV6-1; CDR3 length: 15; J gene: TRBJ2-5; CDR3 DNA: TGTGCCAGCAGTTCCCTGAGCGGACAGCAAGAGACCCAGTACTTC; CDR3 protein: CASSSLSGQQETQYF
clone size: few; D gene: TRBD1; V gene: TRBV29-1; CDR3 length: 14; J gene: TRBJ2-1; CDR3 DNA: TGCAGCGCTGCTCCGGGGACAGCTGACAATGAGCAGTTCTTC; CDR3 protein: CSAAPGTADNEQFF
clone size: few; D gene: TRBD1; V gene: TRBV7-9; CDR3 length: 14; J gene: TRBJ1-1; CDR3 DNA: TGTGCCAGCAGCTTAGAGCACAGGGGCACTGAAGCTTTCTTT; CDR3 protein: CASSLEHRGTEAFF
clone size: NA; D gene: NA; V gene: TRBV12-3/TRBV12-4; CDR3 length: 17; J gene: TRBJ2-2; CDR3 DNA: TGTGCCAGCAGCCGTAGCGGGACAGGGCAGAACACCGGGGAGCTGTTTTTT; CDR3 protein: CASSRSGTGQNTGELFF
clone size: few; D gene: TRBD1; V gene: TRBV7-9; CDR3 length: 15; J gene: TRBJ1-6; CDR3 DNA: TGTGCCAGCAGCTTAGTCGGCAGGGGGGGTTCACCCCTCCACTTT; CDR3 protein: CASSLVGRGGSPLHF
clone size: few; D gene: NA; V gene: TRBV20-1; CDR3 length: 15; J gene: TRBJ1-5; CDR3 DNA: TGCAGTGCTAGAGATAGGGGAAATAGCAATCAGCCCCAGCATTTT; CDR3 protein: CSARDRGNSNQPQHF
clone size: NA; D gene: TRBD1; V gene: TRBV29-1; CDR3 length: 13; J gene: TRBJ2-5; CDR3 DNA: TGCAGCGTTGAGGCGACAGGGGACGAGACCCAGTACTTC; CDR3 protein: CSVEATGDETQYF
clone size: NA; D gene: NA; V gene: TRBV6-2/TRBV6-3; CDR3 length: 12; J gene: TRBJ2-5; CDR3 DNA: TGTGCCATCTACCGGGACGTAGAGACCCAGTACTTC; CDR3 protein: CAIYRDVETQYF
clone size: NA; D gene: TRBD2; V gene: TRBV6-6; CDR3 length: 16; J gene: TRBJ2-3; CDR3 DNA: TGTGCCAGCAGTTACTTTCCACCGATAGCGGGAGGGGCGCAGTATTTT; CDR3 protein: CASSYFPPIAGGAQYF
clone size: NA; D gene: TRBD1; V gene: TRBV3-1; CDR3 length: 14; J gene: TRBJ2-7; CDR3 DNA: TGTGCCAGCAGCCAAGTGGGACAGGTTGCGGAGCAGTACTTC; CDR3 protein: CASSQVGQVAEQYF
clone size: few; D gene: TRBD2; V gene: TRBV7-2; CDR3 length: 14; J gene: TRBJ2-1; CDR3 DNA: TGTGCCAGCAGCTCAGCCGGGACTAGCCATGAGCAGTTCTTC; CDR3 protein: CASSSAGTSHEQFF
clone size: once; D gene: NA; V gene: TRBV20-1; CDR3 length: 15; J gene: TRBJ1-5; CDR3 DNA: TGCAGTGCTAGAGATCGGGCGACCGGCACAGATACACAGCATTTT; CDR3 protein: CSARDRATGTDTQHF
clone size: many; D gene: TRBD1; V gene: TRBV29-1; CDR3 length: 13; J gene: TRBJ2-7; CDR3 DNA: TGCAGCGTTGGGACAGGTGGACTTGACGAGCAGTACTTC; CDR3 protein: CSVGTGGLDEQYF
clone size: few; D gene: NA; V gene: TRBV10-3; CDR3 length: 13; J gene: TRBJ1-2; CDR3 DNA: TGTGCCATCAGTTCGGACAGCATATATGGCTACACCTTC; CDR3 protein: CAISSDSIYGYTF
clone size: NA; D gene: TRBD2; V gene: TRBV6-2/TRBV6-3; CDR3 length: 15; J gene: TRBJ2-3; CDR3 DNA: TGTGCCAGCAGTTACGAGCGGGGGGGCAGAGATACGCAGTATTTT; CDR3 protein: CASSYERGGRDTQYF
clone size: once; D gene: NA; V gene: TRBV18; CDR3 length: 13; J gene: TRBJ2-7; CDR3 DNA: TGTGCCAGCTCACCACCACAGAGCTACGAGCAGTACTTC; CDR3 protein: CASSPPQSYEQYF
clone size: NA; D gene: NA; V gene: TRBV6-5; CDR3 length: 14; J gene: TRBJ1-5; CDR3 DNA: TGTGCCAGCAGTTCTTCCAGCTTGAATCAGCCCCAGCATTTT; CDR3 protein: CASSSSSLNQPQHF
clone size: NA; D gene: TRBD2; V gene: TRBV7-8; CDR3 length: 16; J gene: TRBJ2-1; CDR3 DNA: TGTGCCAGCAGCTTAGGGCGGGGGGTTTACTACAATGAGCAGTTCTTC; CDR3 protein: CASSLGRGVYYNEQFF
clone size: NA; D gene: NA; V gene: TRBV12-3/TRBV12-4; CDR3 length: 14; J gene: TRBJ1-2; CDR3 DNA: TGTGCCAGCACTCTCTCTGGGGGCGCGAGGGGCTACACCTTC; CDR3 protein: CASTLSGGARGYTF
clone size: few; D gene: NA; V gene: TRBV10-3; CDR3 length: 15; J gene: TRBJ2-7; CDR3 DNA: TGTGCCATCAGTGAGGTCCGGGAGAATAACTACGAGCAGTACTTC; CDR3 protein: CAISEVRENNYEQYF
clone size: NA; D gene: NA; V gene: TRBV15; CDR3 length: 17; J gene: TRBJ1-5; CDR3 DNA: TGCGCCACCAGCAGAGATTCGGTTGGGAGGGTCGGTCAGCCCCAGCATTTT; CDR3 protein: CATSRDSVGRVGQPQHF
clone size: few; D gene: TRBD1; V gene: TRBV12-3/TRBV12-4; CDR3 length: 16; J gene: TRBJ2-5; CDR3 DNA: TGTGCCAGCAGCCCCGGGACAGGGATGATAGCAGAGACCCAGTACTTC; CDR3 protein: CASSPGTGMIAETQYF
clone size: NA; D gene: NA; V gene: TRBV4-3; CDR3 length: 16; J gene: TRBJ2-7; CDR3 DNA: TGCGCCAGCAGCCAAGCCGCCTGGGACACCGTAAGCGAGCAGTACTTC; CDR3 protein: CASSQAAWDTVSEQYF
clone size: NA; D gene: TRBD1; V gene: TRBV7-2; CDR3 length: 15; J gene: TRBJ1-4; CDR3 DNA: TGTGCCAGCAGCATCCGGACAGGGCGAGCTGAAAAACTGTTTTTT; CDR3 protein: CASSIRTGRAEKLFF
clone size: few; D gene: NA; V gene: TRBV27; CDR3 length: 15; J gene: TRBJ2-2; CDR3 DNA: TGTGCCAGCAAAACCGGGACGGTGAACACCGGGGAGCTGTTTTTT; CDR3 protein: CASKTGTVNTGELFF
clone size: once; D gene: TRBD2; V gene: TRBV3-1; CDR3 length: 14; J gene: TRBJ2-7; CDR3 DNA: TGTGCCAGCAGCCAAGGGGGACTAGCGGGGGAGCAGTACTTC; CDR3 protein: CASSQGGLAGEQYF
clone size: few; D gene: TRBD2; V gene: TRBV20-1; CDR3 length: 14; J gene: TRBJ2-3; CDR3 DNA: TGCAGTGTTCTAGCGGGGGGCAACACAGATACGCAGTATTTT; CDR3 protein: CSVLAGGNTDTQYF
clone size: many; D gene: NA; V gene: TRBV3-1; CDR3 length: 12; J gene: TRBJ2-3; CDR3 DNA: TGTGCCAGCAGCCAATCGGGTGATACGCAGTATTTT; CDR3 protein: CASSQSGDTQYF
clone size: few; D gene: NA; V gene: TRBV6-1; CDR3 length: 15; J gene: TRBJ1-2; CDR3 DNA: TGTGCCAGCAGTGAATATTGGGAGACGAACTATGGCTACACCTTC; CDR3 protein: CASSEYWETNYGYTF
clone size: NA; D gene: TRBD1; V gene: TRBV20-1; CDR3 length: 13; J gene: TRBJ1-2; CDR3 DNA: TGCAGTGTATACAGGGGAGCTAACTATGGCTACACCTTC; CDR3 protein: CSVYRGANYGYTF
clone size: few; D gene: NA; V gene: TRBV24-1; CDR3 length: 15; J gene: TRBJ2-5; CDR3 DNA: TGTGCCACCAGTGATCCTGACACGTCCCAAGAGACCCAGTACTTC; CDR3 protein: CATSDPDTSQETQYF
clone size: NA; D gene: TRBD1; V gene: TRBV12-3/TRBV12-4; CDR3 length: 13; J gene: TRBJ2-7; CDR3 DNA: TGTGCCAGCAGGGGGACAGGGCAATACGAGCAGTACTTC; CDR3 protein: CASRGTGQYEQYF
clone size: few; D gene: NA; V gene: TRBV20-1; CDR3 length: 12; J gene: TRBJ1-2; CDR3 DNA: TGCAGTGCTAAGGCCTCGAACTATGGCTACACCTTC; CDR3 protein: CSAKASNYGYTF
clone size: NA; D gene: NA; V gene: TRBV14; CDR3 length: 17; J gene: TRBJ2-6; CDR3 DNA: TGTGCCAGCAGCCGTGGATTGGGGGGGCCCGGGGCCAACGTCCTGACTTTC; CDR3 protein: CASSRGLGGPGANVLTF
clone size: NA; D gene: NA; V gene: TRBV6-2/TRBV6-3; CDR3 length: 15; J gene: TRBJ2-1; CDR3 DNA: TGTGCCAGCGGCCCGGACTGGGCGGCTGGCAATGAGCAGTTCTTC; CDR3 protein: CASGPDWAAGNEQFF
clone size: few; D gene: TRBD1; V gene: TRBV14; CDR3 length: 15; J gene: TRBJ1-2; CDR3 DNA: TGTGCCAGCAGCCACAGGGACAGGGGGATCTATGGCTACACCTTC; CDR3 protein: CASSHRDRGIYGYTF
clone size: NA; D gene: NA; V gene: TRBV14; CDR3 length: 16; J gene: TRBJ2-3; CDR3 DNA: TGTGCCAGCAGCCCTTTAGTGGCGGGGAGCACAGATACGCAGTATTTT; CDR3 protein: CASSPLVAGSTDTQYF
clone size: few; D gene: NA; V gene: TRBV5-1; CDR3 length: 14; J gene: TRBJ2-3; CDR3 DNA: TGCGCCAGCAGCATACAGGGTTTATTTAATACGCAGTATTTT; CDR3 protein: CASSIQGLFNTQYF